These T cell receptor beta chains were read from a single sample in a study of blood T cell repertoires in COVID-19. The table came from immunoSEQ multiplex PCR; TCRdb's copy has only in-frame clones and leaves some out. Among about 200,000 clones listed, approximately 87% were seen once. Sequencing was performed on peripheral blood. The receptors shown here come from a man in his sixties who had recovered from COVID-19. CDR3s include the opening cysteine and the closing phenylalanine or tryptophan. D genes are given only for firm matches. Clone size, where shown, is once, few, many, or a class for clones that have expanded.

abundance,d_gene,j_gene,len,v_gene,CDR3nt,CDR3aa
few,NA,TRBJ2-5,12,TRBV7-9,TGTGCCAGCAGCTCTGAGCCCCCTCCCCAGTACTTC,CASSSEPPPQYF
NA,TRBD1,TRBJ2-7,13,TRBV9,TGTGCCAGCAACAGGGGGTCTAACTACGAGCAGTACTTC,CASNRGSNYEQYF
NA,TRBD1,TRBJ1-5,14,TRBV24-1,TGTGCCACCAGTGACGGGACAGGGGTTCAGCCCCAGCATTTT,CATSDGTGVQPQHF
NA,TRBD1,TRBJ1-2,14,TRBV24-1,TGTGCCACCAGTGTCACCACAGGGGGCGATGGCTACACCTTC,CATSVTTGGDGYTF
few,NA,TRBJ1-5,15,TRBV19,TGTGCCAGTAGTATAGGGGATCCCGGGAAGCAGCCCCAGCATTTT,CASSIGDPGKQPQHF
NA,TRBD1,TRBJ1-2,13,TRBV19,TGTGCCAGTAGCGAACAGGGGCAGGGGGGCTACACCTTC,CASSEQGQGGYTF
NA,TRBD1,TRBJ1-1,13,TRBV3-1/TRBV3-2,TGTGCCAGCAGCGCCCGGGACAGTACTGAAGCTTTCTTT,CASSARDSTEAFF
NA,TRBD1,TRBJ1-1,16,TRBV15,TGTGCCACCAGCAGAGGGACAGGGGTTCAGGGCACTGAAGCTTTCTTT,CATSRGTGVQGTEAFF
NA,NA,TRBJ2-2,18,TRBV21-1,TGTGCCAGCAGCAAGCGGGTTGGACCCATTAGGAACACCGGGGAGCTGTTTTTT,CASSKRVGPIRNTGELFF
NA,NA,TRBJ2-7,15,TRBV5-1,TGCGCCAGCAGCTTTAGAACCCTAGGCCGGGGCGAGCAGTACTTC,CASSFRTLGRGEQYF
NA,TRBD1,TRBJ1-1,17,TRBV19,TGTGCCAGTAGTACCAACTCAATTGGGACAGACAACACTGAAGCTTTCTTT,CASSTNSIGTDNTEAFF
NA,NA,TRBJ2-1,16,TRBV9,TGTGCCAGCAGCACCTCGGGACTCCAATTGATGGATGAGCAGTTCTTC,CASSTSGLQLMDEQFF
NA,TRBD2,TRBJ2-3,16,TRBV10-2,TGCGCCAGCAGTGGGCCTACTAGCGGGGCTGAAGATACGCAGTATTTT,CASSGPTSGAEDTQYF
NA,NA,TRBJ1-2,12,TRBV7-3,TGTGCCAGCTGGGGGAGGAACTATGGCTACACCTTC,CASWGRNYGYTF
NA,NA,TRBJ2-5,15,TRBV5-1,TGCGCCAGCAGCTTGGTTGGGGCCTCACAAGAGACCCAGTACTTC,CASSLVGASQETQYF
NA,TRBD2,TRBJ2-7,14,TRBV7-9,TGTGCCAGCAGCCCAGCGGGGGTTCCCTACGAGCAGTACTTC,CASSPAGVPYEQYF
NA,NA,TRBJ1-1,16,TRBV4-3,TGCGCCAGCAGCCAAGAATGGGGCCGCGCAGGAACTGAAGCTTTCTTT,CASSQEWGRAGTEAFF
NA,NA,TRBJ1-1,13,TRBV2,TGTGCCAGCAGTGAACAGGGACAAAATGAAGCTTTCTTT,CASSEQGQNEAFF
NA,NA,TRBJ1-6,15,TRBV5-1,TGCGCCAGCAGCTTGGGAACAGGGAACGGTTCACCCCTCCACTTT,CASSLGTGNGSPLHF
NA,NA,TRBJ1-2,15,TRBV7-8,TGTGCCAGCAGCCGGGGACGGACAGAGGAGGCTGGCTACACCTTC,CASSRGRTEEAGYTF
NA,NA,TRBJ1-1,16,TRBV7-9,TGTGCCAGCAGCCCCCCGAAAGGGACAATGAACACTGAAGCTTTCTTT,CASSPPKGTMNTEAFF
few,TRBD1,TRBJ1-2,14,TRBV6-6,TGTGCCAGCAGACCCATGGGACAGCACTATGGCTACACCTTC,CASRPMGQHYGYTF
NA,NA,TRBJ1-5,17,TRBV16,TGTGCCAGCAGCCCTCCCTTTGCTGCAGATAGCAATCAGCCCCAGCATTTT,CASSPPFAADSNQPQHF
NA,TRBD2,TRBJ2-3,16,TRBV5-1,TGCGCCAGCAGCTTGACCGCGGGGGGGCCCACAGATACGCAGTATTTT,CASSLTAGGPTDTQYF
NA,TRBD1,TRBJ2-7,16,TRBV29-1,TGCAGCGTTGTTGTCTTTGCGGACAGGGGCTCCTACGAGCAGTACTTC,CSVVVFADRGSYEQYF
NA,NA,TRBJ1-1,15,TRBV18,TGTGCCAGCTCACCACCCTCATCCAGGGACACTGAAGCTTTCTTT,CASSPPSSRDTEAFF
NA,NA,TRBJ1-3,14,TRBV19,TGTGCCAGTAGTATACGTGCGATTGGAAACACCATATATTTT,CASSIRAIGNTIYF
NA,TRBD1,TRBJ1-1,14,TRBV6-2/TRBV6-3,TGTGCCAGCAGTCCCGGACAGGGGGTCACTGAAGCTTTCTTT,CASSPGQGVTEAFF
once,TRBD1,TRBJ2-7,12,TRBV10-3,TGTGCCATCAGTGAGCAGCGACAGGGACAGAACTTC,CAISEQRQGQNF
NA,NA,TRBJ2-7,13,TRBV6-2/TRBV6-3,TGTGCCAGCAGTTCAACAGGTTTCAGCAGGCAGTACTTC,CASSSTGFSRQYF
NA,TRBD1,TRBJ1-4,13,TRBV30,TGTGCCTGGAACCGACGGACAGGTGAAAAACTGTTTTTT,CAWNRRTGEKLFF
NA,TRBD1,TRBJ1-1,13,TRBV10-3,TGTGCCACCCACGGGACAGGGGGCGCGGGAGCTTTCTTT,CATHGTGGAGAFF
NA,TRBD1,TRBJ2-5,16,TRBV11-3,TGTGCCAGCAGCTCGGGACAGGGGACGGTTAGAGAGACCCAGTACTTC,CASSSGQGTVRETQYF
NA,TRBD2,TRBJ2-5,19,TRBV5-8,TGTGCCAGCAGCTTGACTAGCGGGAGGTCGGGAGGGCACCAAGAGACCCAGTACTTC,CASSLTSGRSGGHQETQYF
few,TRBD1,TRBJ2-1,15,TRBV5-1,TGCGCCAGCAGCCAGCCGGGACAGGGGGTGAATGAGCAGTTCTTC,CASSQPGQGVNEQFF
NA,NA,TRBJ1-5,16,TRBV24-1,TGTGCCACCCATTACTCGGACAGCGACTCTAATCAGCCCCAGCATTTT,CATHYSDSDSNQPQHF
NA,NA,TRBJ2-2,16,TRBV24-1,TGTGCCACCGGCCGTAGCGGCATCCCGGGCACCGGGGAGCTGTTTTTT,CATGRSGIPGTGELFF
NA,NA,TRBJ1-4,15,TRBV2,TGTGCCAGCAGTTCCGACAGGACAACTAATGAAAAACTGTTTTTT,CASSSDRTTNEKLFF
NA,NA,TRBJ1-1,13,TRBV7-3,TGTGCCAGCAGCTTAGTGGGGGCCACTGAAGCTTTCTTT,CASSLVGATEAFF
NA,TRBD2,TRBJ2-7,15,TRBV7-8,TGTGCCAGCACAGGACTAGCGGGGGGCCTGTACGAGCAGTACTTC,CASTGLAGGLYEQYF
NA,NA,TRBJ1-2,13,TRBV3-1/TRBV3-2,TGTGCCAGCAGCCAGGGGGGTACCTATGGCTACACCTTC,CASSQGGTYGYTF
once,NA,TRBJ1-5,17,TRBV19,TGTGCCAGGAATGAACCCCGGGGGAGGAGCAACAATCAGCCCCAGCATTTT,CARNEPRGRSNNQPQHF
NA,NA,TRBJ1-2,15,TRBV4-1,TGCGCCAGCAGCCAAGGGCCCGGGGGACTATATGGCTACACCTTC,CASSQGPGGLYGYTF
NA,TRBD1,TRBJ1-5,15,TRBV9,TGTGCCAGCAGCGTATCGGGGACAGGGGGACAGCCCCAGCATTTT,CASSVSGTGGQPQHF
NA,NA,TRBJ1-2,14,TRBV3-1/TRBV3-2,TGTGCCAGCTCCAAACTCGGCAGGCGCTATGGCTACACCTTC,CASSKLGRRYGYTF
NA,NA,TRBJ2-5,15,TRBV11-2,TGTGCCAGCAGCTTAGGGGGGGTGGCCGGGGAGACCCAGTACTTC,CASSLGGVAGETQYF
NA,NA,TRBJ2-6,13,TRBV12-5,TGTGCTAGTGGGGCCTCTGGGGCCAACGTCCTGACTTTC,CASGASGANVLTF
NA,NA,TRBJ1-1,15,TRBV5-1,TGCGCCAGCAGCTTGGCCAATCGGGAAACCACTGAAGCTTTCTTT,CASSLANRETTEAFF
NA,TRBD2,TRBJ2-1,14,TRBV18,TGTGCCAGCTCACCGACTAGCGGGAGGAGTGAGCAGTTCTTC,CASSPTSGRSEQFF